The 15 T cell receptor beta chains below come from one sample, sequenced in a study of regulatory and conventional T cells in RAG deficiency. The sorted regulatory T cells were CD4+, CD25-high and CD127-low, with genomic DNA sequenced. The repertoire was sequenced with immunoSEQ multiplex PCR; TCRdb's copy has only in-frame clones and lacks some. The table shows about 10,000 clones, with about 90% occurring only once. The same sample was also studied in work on regulatory T cells. As reported in that work: Amplification used 52 TRBV primers and 13 TRBJ primers.

Input material: Tregs sorted from blood. The receptors here all came from a human donor in good health.

V gene TRBV29-1 combines with J gene TRBJ1-1; 8 nucleotides line up with TRBD1. Germline-derived CDR1 and CDR2 are SQVTM and ANQGSEA. Trimming removed 5 bases from V and 5 bases from J; junction bases left unmatched: 7. This CDR3 is built from 13 residues. The DNA for the CDR3 is TGCAGCGTTCGTCCAGGGGGCGCTACTGAAGCTTTCTTT. Residues: CSVRPGGATEAFF.

The chain joins TRBV6-6 to TRBJ2-1, with 7 nucleotides matching TRBD2. There are 16 residues in the CDR3. Germline CDR1 reads MNHNY; CDR2 reads SVGAGI (reference sequence). J lost 10 bases, V lost 8 bases, and 20 bases had no gene match. CDR3 region: CASEPMLGGKTWEQFF. As DNA, the CDR3 is TGTGCCAGCGAACCAATGTTGGGAGGGAAAACTTGGGAGCAGTTCTTC.

Note on this clone: The junction and the germline gene differ at one end; a read error may be behind it. Within the sample, other DNA sequences also encode this same CDR3. V usage is TRBV29-1 and J usage is TRBJ2-5; D not resolved. Germline assignment: CDR1 SQVTM and CDR2 ANQGSEA. The CDR3 has 12 residues. The CDR3 DNA follows: TGCAGCGTTGTGGCAGAGCAAGAGACTCAGTACTTC. The encoded protein is CSVVAEQETQYF.

The rearrangement links TRBV15 to TRBJ1-1; D remains unclear. Trimming left V 3 bases short and J 11 bases short, with 13 bases between. Germline lookup yields CDR1 LNHNV and CDR2 YYDKDF (reference sequence). CDR3 length: 12 residues. CDR3 sequence reads: CATSSGGSVAFF. As DNA, the CDR3 is TGTGCCACCAGCAGCGGCGGGTCAGTGGCTTTCTTT. Full variable domain (rest looked up from reference TRBV15 and TRBJ1-1): DAMVIQNPRYQVTQFGKPVTLSCSQTLNHNVMYWYQQKSSQAPKLLFHYYDKDFNNEADTPDNFQSRRPNTSFCFLDIRSPGLGDTAMYLCATSSGGSVAFFGQGTRLTVV.

The chain employs TRBV6-5 and TRBJ2-4, with TRBD1 matching over 7 bases. Germline values: CDR1 MNHEY, CDR2 SVGAGI. This CDR3 region has 14 residues. The trim removed 5 bases at V and 9 bases at J, leaving 10 bases unmatched. CDR3 DNA sequence: TGTGCCAGCAGTCTTGACAGGGAATTATCCATTCAGTACTTC. This gives the protein CASSLDRELSIQYF.

The CDR3 here is CASSLARQLPNTGELFF. DNA of the CDR3: TGTGCCAGCAGCTTAGCGCGTCAACTCCCGAACACCGGGGAGCTGTTTTTT. This chain joins TRBV7-8 and TRBJ2-2, with unresolved D. Trimming left V 0 bases short and J 0 bases short, with 11 bases between. Germline V gene sequence: CDR1 SGHVS, CDR2 FQNEAQ. The CDR3 loop spans 17 amino acids.

The J gene is TRBJ1-3, the V gene TRBV5-1, with 10 nucleotides matching TRBD1. Germline assignment: CDR1 SGHRS and CDR2 YFSETQ. The CDR3 loop spans 16 amino acids. Germline trimming cut 0 bases from V and 1 base from J; bases unmatched to any gene: 1. CDR3 loop: CASSLGQGASGNTIYF. CDR3 bases: TGCGCCAGCAGCTTGGGACAGGGGGCATCTGGAAACACCATATATTTT.

This clone was observed once. The chain is built from TRBV11-3 and TRBJ1-1; D gene unclear. CDR1 is SGHNT and CDR2 is YENEEA in the germline V gene. This CDR3 region has 16 residues. Trimming shortened V by 1 base and J by 2 bases, and 14 bases separated the two germline ends. The CDR3 DNA is TGTGCCAGCAGCTTAGGTTTATTGGGAGCTAACACTGAAGCTTTCTTT. This translates into CASSLGLLGANTEAFF.

The chain uses TRBV16 and TRBJ1-1; D unclear. Germline V lookup: CDR1 KGHSY, CDR2 FQNENV. The CDR3 extends over 15 amino acids. V was cut by 0 bases and J by 5 bases, with 13 bases left in between. CDR3 in DNA: TGTGCCAGCAGCCAATCGGGTTGGGGATTTACTGAAGCTTTCTTT. This gives the protein CASSQSGWGFTEAFF.

The CDR3 sequence is CASRTYYLYNEQFF. As DNA, the CDR3 is TGTGCCAGCAGAACCTACTACCTTTACAATGAGCAGTTCTTC. The chain is built from TRBV2 and TRBJ2-1; D call uncertain. Germline V gives CDR1 SNHLY, CDR2 FYNNEI. V was trimmed by 6 bases and J by 4 bases, leaving 13 bases between them. The CDR3 has 14 amino acids.

The chain employs TRBV5-4 and TRBJ2-1, with 9 bases fitting TRBD2. Germline CDR1 reads SGHNT; CDR2 reads YYREEE (reference sequence). The junction had 12 bases not matched to a gene; V was cut back by 4 bases and J by 10 bases. CDR3 size: 15 residues. CDR3 nucleotide sequence: TGTGCCAGCAGCAACACCGGGACTAGCCAAACGGAGCAGTTCTTC. This sequence encodes CASSNTGTSQTEQFF.

The chain is built from TRBV20-1 and TRBJ1-5, with unresolved D. Germline V lookup: CDR1 DFQATT, CDR2 SNEGSKA (reference sequence). V lost 5 bases, J lost 7 bases, and 6 bases lay in between. The CDR3 covers 10 residues. CDR3 amino acids: CSAGKQPQHF. As DNA, the CDR3 is TGCAGTGCTGGGAAGCAGCCCCAGCATTTT.

V is TRBV27 and J is TRBJ2-7; no clear D gene. This CDR3 has 15 amino acids. From germline, CDR1 is MNHEY and CDR2 SMNVEV (reference sequence). Trimming left V 6 bases short and J 4 bases short, with 19 bases between. The CDR3 DNA reads TGTGCCAGCAGGCCCGTCAGGCAGAACAATTACGAGCAGTACTTC. This gives the protein CASRPVRQNNYEQYF.

J is TRBJ1-2 and V is TRBV5-1; D unresolved. The CDR3 has 13 residues. V was cut by 4 bases and J by 4 bases, with 11 bases left in between. Germline assignment: CDR1 SGHRS and CDR2 YFSETQ. In DNA, the CDR3 is TGCGCCAGCAGCCCTTGGACGGCCTATGGCTACACCTTC. As protein: CASSPWTAYGYTF.

V gene TRBV28 combines with J gene TRBJ2-2; tentative D call: TRBD1 (6 bases). CDR1 and CDR2 (germline): MDHEN, SYDVKM. The CDR3 totals 15 residues. V lost 2 bases to trimming and J lost 4 bases, with 11 bases between them. Written as DNA, the CDR3 is TGTGCCAGCAGTTTAGAGGGGGTGGGCACCGGGGAGCTGTTTTTT. Translating it yields CASSLEGVGTGELFF.